This T cell receptor (beta chain) was recorded in a study of blood T cell repertoires in COVID-19. The protocol was immunoSEQ multiplex PCR, while the TCRdb copy is restricted to in-frame clones and leaves out a portion. The sample holds some 140,000 clones; around 85% are singletons and the top ten take about 4.3%. This CDR3 region has 15 residues. Germline CDR1 is SEHNR and CDR2 is FQNEAQ (reference sequence). Trimming at V came to 5 bases and at J to 2 bases, leaving 4 bases not matched to a gene. The specimen was peripheral blood. The sequence came from a human donor in a cohort sampled during active COVID-19. V and J are TRBV7-9 and TRBJ2-1, with 9 bases identical to TRBD2. The CDR3: CASSPSGNPYNEQFF. In DNA form, the CDR3 reads TGTGCCAGCAGCCCTAGCGGGAACCCCTACAATGAGCAGTTCTTC.